Shown below are 21 T cell receptor beta chains from a single sample sequenced in a study of T cells after posttransplantation cyclophosphamide. Here immunoSEQ multiplex PCR was the method, and the copy in TCRdb shows in-frame clones only, minus some. This table has tens of thousands of clones, 73% appearing once. Sample: memory CD4+ T cells sorted from PBMCs. The receptors were sampled from a woman aged 55-70 years in good health, CMV-negative, and a related stem cell transplant donor.

A few counts support this clone. This chain joins TRBV19 and TRBJ1-1; TRBD1 agrees at 9 bases. This CDR3 has 15 amino acids. Losses at the gene ends were 5 bases for V and 4 bases for J; bases not matched to a gene: 8. The germline V gene encodes CDR1 LNHDA and CDR2 SQIVND (reference sequence). The CDR3 DNA sequence: TGTGCCAGTAGTTTCACCGGGACAGGGATCACTGAAGCTTTCTTT. Encoded protein: CASSFTGTGITEAFF.

The chain is built from TRBV28 and TRBJ2-7, with 7 positions matching TRBD1. V lost 4 bases, J lost 2 bases, and 5 bases stayed unmatched. The CDR3 sequence is 14 residues long. Per germline, CDR1 MDHEN and CDR2 SYDVKM. The chain's CDR3 is CASSSDRPPYEQYF. The CDR3 bases are TGTGCCAGCAGTTCGGACAGGCCCCCCTACGAGCAGTACTTC.

This chain joins TRBV4-3 and TRBJ1-6, with 7 bases matching TRBD1. The ends lost 0 bases at V and 16 bases at J; junction bases unmatched: 6. Germline values: CDR1 LGHNA, CDR2 YSLEER. There are 13 residues in the CDR3. The DNA for the CDR3 is TGCGCCAGCAGCCAAGACATGACAGGGCGACTCCACTTT. It encodes CASSQDMTGRLHF.

The chain recombines TRBV28 with TRBJ2-7; D may be TRBD2 (6 bases). This CDR3 has 15 amino acids. V lost 8 bases and J 4 bases, leaving 21 bases between the germline ends. Per germline, CDR1 MDHEN and CDR2 SYDVKM. CDR3 sequence (DNA): TGTGCCAGCGGGGGACTCGCCGGGACTCGATACGAGCAGTACTTC. Amino acid sequence: CASGGLAGTRYEQYF.

The V and J genes are TRBV5-1 and TRBJ2-5; TRBD2 matches 13 bases. CDR3 length equals 16 residues. Trimming took 3 bases from V and 3 from J; bases not matched to a gene: 5. CDR1 is SGHRS, CDR2 YFSETQ, per germline. The CDR3 coding sequence is TGCGCCAGCAGCTCCCCGACTAGCGGGGGGAAAGAGACCCAGTACTTC. Translated, it gives CASSSPTSGGKETQYF.

The sample holds a few counts of this clone. This rearrangement joins TRBV7-9 to TRBJ2-3; D unclear. Germline V gene sequence: CDR1 SEHNR, CDR2 FQNEAQ (reference sequence). The CDR3 is 12 amino acids. V was pared by 2 bases and J by 2 bases, with 2 bases between. The CDR3 DNA follows: TGTGCCAGCAGCTTACACACAGATACGCAGTATTTT. Residues: CASSLHTDTQYF.

This chain joins TRBV6-5 and TRBJ1-2; perhaps TRBD1 as D (6 bases). The CDR3 length is 12 residues. Germline CDR1 is MNHEY and CDR2 is SVGAGI. Trimming removed 5 bases from V and 8 bases from J, with 12 bases in between. The CDR3 spells CASSARGYGYTF. The CDR3, as DNA: TGTGCCAGCAGTGCCAGGGGATACGGCTACACCTTC.

As for this clone: The same CDR3 arises from other DNA sequences in this sample as well. The chain couples TRBV4-1 to TRBJ1-5; D gene ambiguous. Germline lookup yields CDR1 MGHRA and CDR2 YSYEKL. Trimming removed 0 bases at V and 4 bases at J, with 7 bases between. CDR3 size: 14 residues. The CDR3 DNA is TGCGCCAGCAGCCAAGATTCGGGAAATCAGCCCCAGCATTTT. Its protein is CASSQDSGNQPQHF.

This chain connects TRBV7-3 to TRBJ2-3; 9 nucleotides align to TRBD1. V was pared by 5 bases and J by 1 base, with 4 bases of the junction left unmatched. CDR3 length: 15 amino acids. Germline CDR1 is SGHTA and CDR2 is FQGTGA. This chain's CDR3 is CASSRTGGRTDTQYF. CDR3 coding DNA: TGTGCCAGCAGCCGTACAGGGGGCCGCACAGATACGCAGTATTTT.

This clone was seen more than once but under ten times. Sequence at one end of the junction differs from germline and may be a read error. The chain employs TRBV9 and TRBJ2-1, with 7 positions matching TRBD2. This CDR3 spans 13 amino acids. The germline gives CDR1 SGDLS, CDR2 YYNGEE. The CDR3 protein is CASSVASVGREVF. Here the CDR3 DNA reads TGTGCCAGCAGCGTAGCCTCAGTGGGTCGGGAGGTCTTC.

The rearrangement uses TRBV27 and TRBJ2-3; 7 bases fit TRBD2. CDR1 is MNHEY, CDR2 SMNVEV, per germline (reference sequence). This CDR3 is built from 14 residues. The J segment lost 8 bases and the V segment lost 7 bases, leaving 12 bases of the junction unmatched. For the CDR3, the DNA is TGTGCCAGCAAAGGGACTACCCCCCGGGGTACGCAGTATTTT. This encodes CASKGTTPRGTQYF.

This sequence joins TRBV7-2 and TRBJ2-5; 9 bases line up with TRBD1. Losses at the gene ends were 2 bases for V and 1 base for J; bases not matched to a gene: 2. The CDR3 consists of 15 residues. Germline assignment: CDR1 SGHTA and CDR2 FQGNSA. CDR3 residues: CASSLWDRAQETQYF. Here the CDR3 DNA reads TGTGCCAGCAGCTTATGGGACAGGGCCCAAGAGACCCAGTACTTC.

The rearrangement uses TRBV9 and TRBJ1-2, with 12 bases fitting TRBD1. The CDR3 totals 15 residues. With V trimmed by 4 bases and J by 7 bases, 8 bases remained unmatched. CDR1 is SGDLS and CDR2 is YYNGEE in the germline V gene. CDR3 region: CASSYVGTGGRGYTF. CDR3 coding DNA: TGTGCCAGCAGCTACGTTGGGACAGGGGGCCGTGGCTACACCTTC.

This CDR3 reads CASSLTREKGGELFF. The CDR3 DNA is TGTGCCAGCAGCTTAACGCGGGAGAAGGGCGGGGAGCTGTTTTTT. This chain uses TRBV7-9 with TRBJ2-2, with 7 bases identical to TRBD2. CDR3 size: 15 residues. Germline-derived CDR1 and CDR2 are SEHNR and FQNEAQ (reference sequence). The V gene end was trimmed by 2 bases and the J gene end by 7 bases; junction bases not matched to a gene: 7. The full variable domain, its missing parts supplied by reference TRBV7-9 and TRBJ2-2, is DTGVSQNPRHKITKRGQNVTFRCDPISEHNRLYWYRQTLGQGPEFLTYFQNEAQLEKSRLLSDRFSAERPKGSFSTLEIQRTEQGDSAMYLCASSLTREKGGELFFGEGSRLTVL.

V is TRBV5-1 and J is TRBJ2-1; TRBD1 aligns across 12 bases. Per germline, CDR1 SGHRS and CDR2 YFSETQ. V shed 4 bases, J shed 7 bases, and the junction held 9 bases outside the gene matches. This CDR3 is 16 amino acids long. The DNA of the CDR3 is TGCGCCAGCAGCCTGACCGGGACAGGGGGCAGGAATGAGCAGTTCTTC. Translation gives CASSLTGTGGRNEQFF.

This chain joins TRBV4-1 and TRBJ2-1; 10 bases map to TRBD2. The V segment lost 3 bases and the J segment 9 bases; nucleotides outside the gene matches: 8. CDR3 size: 15 residues. The germline gives CDR1 MGHRA, CDR2 YSYEKL. The CDR3: CASSHLAGVYGEQFF. In DNA, the CDR3 is TGCGCCAGCAGCCACCTAGCGGGAGTCTACGGTGAGCAGTTCTTC.

This chain connects TRBV7-2 to TRBJ2-7; tentatively, D is TRBD1 (6 bases). The V gene lost 7 bases and the J gene lost 5 bases, with 27 bases spanning the gap. This CDR3 contains 17 residues. CDR1 and CDR2 (germline): SGHTA, FQGNSA. DNA for the CDR3: TGTGCCAGCATCCAGGACAGCTTTGGATCCCTACGTAACGAGCAGTACTTC. Its protein product is CASIQDSFGSLRNEQYF.

This clone was seen only a few times. CDR3 in amino acids: CASSFGRGREFNYEQYF. In DNA form, the CDR3 reads TGCGCCAGCAGCTTCGGTCGCGGGAGGGAATTTAACTACGAGCAGTACTTC. The chain recombines TRBV5-1 with TRBJ2-7, with 9 bases fitting TRBD2. J gave up 3 bases and V 2 bases, and 12 bases lay outside the gene matches. CDR1 and CDR2 from the germline V gene are SGHRS and YFSETQ. The CDR3 runs 17 residues.

As DNA, the CDR3 is TGCGCCAGCAGCCAAGAGAGGCAGGGCACTAACTATGGCTACACCTTC. Encoded protein: CASSQERQGTNYGYTF. The genes are TRBV4-3 and TRBJ1-2, with D possibly matching TRBD1 (5 bases). V was trimmed by 0 bases and J by 0 bases, leaving 11 bases between them. CDR3 size: 16 residues. Germline V gene sequence: CDR1 LGHNA, CDR2 YSLEER.

The CDR3 bases are TGTGCCAGCAGTTACCCGACAGGGTCTTACAATGAGCAGTTCTTC. Protein sequence: CASSYPTGSYNEQFF. The chain couples TRBV6-5 to TRBJ2-1, with 7 bases identical to TRBD1. Germline assignment: CDR1 MNHEY and CDR2 SVGAGI. V shed 2 bases and J 4 bases; nucleotides not matched to a gene: 5. The CDR3 contains 15 residues.

The rearrangement joins TRBV4-2 to TRBJ1-4; the D gene is possibly TRBD1 (6 bases). Trimming pared 3 bases from V and 8 bases from J, leaving 16 bases between. The CDR3 totals 15 residues. Germline values: CDR1 LGHNA, CDR2 YNFKEQ. DNA of the CDR3: TGTGCCAGCAGCCAGCGAACCCAGGGGAAAGAAAAACTGTTTTTT. Its protein product is CASSQRTQGKEKLFF.